Listed below are T cell receptor beta chains from one sample, sequenced in a study of lymphopenia after photon versus proton radiotherapy. The assay was immunoSEQ multiplex PCR, and TCRdb's table has in-frame clones only and misses some. The data contain about 49,000 clones, about 83% of them seen just once; the ten biggest clones take up 29%. The sample was peripheral blood, taken from a patient treated with photon-based radiotherapy. Receptor source: a man aged 45 to 65 with gastric cancer. The CDR3 runs from the conserved cysteine through the conserved F or W. Fields, in order: V gene, D gene, clone size, J gene, CDR3 protein, CDR3 DNA. A D gene is named only where the DNA matches it firmly. Clone size is stated in some rows and not others, as once, few, many or a class when expanded.

TRBV27	TRBD1	once	TRBJ2-2	CASTRDRGRAGELFF	TGTGCCAGCACCAGGGACAGGGGGCGAGCCGGGGAGCTGTTTTTT
TRBV13	TRBD2	NA	TRBJ2-2	CASSSGLAANTGELFF	TGTGCCAGCAGCTCGGGACTAGCGGCGAACACCGGGGAGCTGTTTTTT
TRBV6-5	TRBD1	NA	TRBJ2-5	CASSYPDRGSRQYF	TGTGCCAGCAGTTACCCCGACAGGGGAAGTCGCCAGTACTTC
TRBV7-2	NA	NA	TRBJ1-5	CASSFTITNQPQHF	TGTGCCAGCAGCTTTACAATTACCAATCAGCCCCAGCATTTT
TRBV19	NA	NA	TRBJ1-1	CASNRGNGVPMNTEAFF	TGTGCCAGTAATCGGGGAAATGGCGTACCGATGAACACTGAAGCTTTCTTT
TRBV9	TRBD2	NA	TRBJ2-1	CASSVVAGGSNEQFF	TGTGCCAGCAGCGTAGTAGCGGGCGGTAGTAATGAGCAGTTCTTC
TRBV7-9	NA	NA	TRBJ1-2	CASSFWGAQNYGYTF	TGTGCCAGCAGCTTCTGGGGGGCGCAAAATTATGGCTACACCTTC
TRBV28	TRBD2	few	TRBJ2-7	CASSSGSGGTYEQYF	TGTGCCAGCAGTTCCGGAAGCGGGGGCACCTACGAGCAGTACTTC
TRBV28	NA	NA	TRBJ2-3	CASSLSPVTDTQYF	TGTGCCAGCAGTTTAAGCCCGGTCACAGATACGCAGTATTTT
TRBV28	NA	few	TRBJ2-5	CASSLNGARETQYF	TGTGCCAGCAGTTTAAACGGGGCCCGGGAGACCCAGTACTTC
TRBV19	TRBD2	few	TRBJ2-1	CASSSAGGMYEQFF	TGTGCCAGTAGTTCAGCGGGGGGTATGTATGAGCAGTTCTTC
TRBV5-5	NA	NA	TRBJ2-6	CASSFQGGAHSGANVLTF	TGTGCCAGCAGCTTTCAAGGGGGGGCCCACTCTGGGGCCAACGTCCTGACTTTC
TRBV6-1	NA	NA	TRBJ2-7	CASSEEGGQYF	TGTGCCAGCAGCGAGGAGGGGGGGCAGTACTTC
TRBV28	NA	once	TRBJ2-5	CASRSVRKETQYF	TGTGCCAGCCGGTCAGTAAGGAAAGAGACCCAGTACTTC
TRBV7-9	TRBD2	NA	TRBJ2-2	CASRSGTTGELFF	TGTGCCAGCAGAAGCGGGACGACCGGGGAGCTGTTTTTT
TRBV5-5	TRBD1	NA	TRBJ2-2	CASSFGQGAAGELFF	TGTGCCAGCAGCTTCGGACAGGGGGCCGCCGGGGAGCTGTTTTTT
TRBV7-9	TRBD2	NA	TRBJ2-3	CASSTGLAGGEEGTDTQYF	TGTGCCAGCAGCACGGGACTAGCGGGAGGGGAGGAAGGCACAGATACGCAGTATTTT
TRBV6-5	NA	NA	TRBJ2-7	CASRGGYEQYF	TGTGCCAGCAGAGGCGGTTACGAGCAGTACTTC
TRBV6-5	NA	few	TRBJ1-2	CASSYAPANYGYTF	TGTGCCAGCAGTTACGCCCCGGCTAACTATGGCTACACCTTC
TRBV11-3	NA	NA	TRBJ2-3	CASSLGTPFTSDTQYF	TGTGCCAGCAGCTTAGGGACTCCCTTCACGTCGGATACGCAGTATTTT
TRBV6-5	TRBD1	NA	TRBJ2-2	CASSRTGGTGELFF	TGTGCCAGCAGCCGGACAGGGGGTACCGGGGAGCTGTTTTTT
TRBV6-1	TRBD2	NA	TRBJ2-1	CASSGGRALTEQFF	TGTGCCAGCAGTGGTGGGAGGGCCCTCACTGAGCAGTTCTTC
TRBV5-5	NA	NA	TRBJ2-7	CASSFRGLSYEQYF	TGTGCCAGCAGCTTCCGGGGCCTGTCCTACGAGCAGTACTTC
TRBV5-1	TRBD2	NA	TRBJ2-1	CASSSPPAGTKFNEQFF	TGCGCCAGCAGCTCCCCGCCTGCCGGGACTAAATTCAATGAGCAGTTCTTC
TRBV6-6	TRBD1	NA	TRBJ1-1	CASSFDRGLTEAFF	TGTGCCAGCAGTTTCGACAGGGGGCTGACTGAAGCTTTCTTT
TRBV6-5	NA	NA	TRBJ1-5	CASSYSAGSNQPQHF	TGTGCCAGCAGTTACTCGGCGGGGAGCAATCAGCCCCAGCATTTT
TRBV14	NA	NA	TRBJ1-5	CASGLRVCQPQHF	TGTGCCAGCGGGTTAAGGGTATGCCAGCCCCAGCATTTT
TRBV7-2	TRBD2	NA	TRBJ2-7	CASRLRELSYEQYF	TGTGCCAGCCGTTTGCGGGAGCTCTCCTACGAGCAGTACTTC
TRBV19	NA	NA	TRBJ2-1	CASSIGPSPYNEQFF	TGTGCCAGTAGTATAGGTCCGAGTCCCTACAATGAGCAGTTCTTC
TRBV5-1	TRBD1	NA	TRBJ1-1	CASSMGQGARAFF	TGCGCCAGCAGCATGGGACAGGGGGCGCGAGCTTTCTTT
TRBV2	NA	NA	TRBJ2-3	CASSFQPPDTQYF	TGTGCCAGCAGTTTTCAGCCCCCAGATACGCAGTATTTT
TRBV19	NA	NA	TRBJ2-7	CASSNWYGGRGEQYF	TGTGCCAGTAGTAACTGGTATGGGGGGCGCGGGGAGCAGTACTTC
TRBV6-4	NA	NA	TRBJ2-1	CASSDFSYNEQFF	TGTGCCAGCAGTGATTTCTCCTACAATGAGCAGTTCTTC
TRBV6-5	NA	NA	TRBJ1-3	CASSYSSSTSGNTIYF	TGTGCCAGCAGTTACTCGAGCAGTACCTCTGGAAACACCATATATTTT
TRBV6-5	NA	NA	TRBJ1-2	CASSYDIGGNYGYTF	TGTGCCAGCAGTTACGATATTGGAGGGAACTATGGCTACACCTTC
TRBV27	NA	few	TRBJ1-4	CASSQQGDEKLFF	TGTGCCAGCAGTCAGCAGGGAGACGAAAAACTGTTTTTT
TRBV5-5	NA	NA	TRBJ1-2	CASSLMQAVSVGGYTF	TGTGCCAGCAGCTTGATGCAGGCAGTTTCTGTGGGGGGCTACACCTTC
TRBV6-8	TRBD2	NA	TRBJ2-7	CASRFVLAGTSYEQYF	TGTGCCAGCAGATTCGTACTAGCGGGCACTTCCTACGAGCAGTACTTC
TRBV7-9	NA	NA	TRBJ1-4	CASASLEGREKLFF	TGTGCCAGCGCTTCTTTGGAGGGTAGGGAAAAACTGTTTTTT
TRBV30	NA	NA	TRBJ1-1	CAWRQGRNTEAFF	TGTGCCTGGAGGCAAGGGAGGAACACTGAAGCTTTCTTT
TRBV2	TRBD1	NA	TRBJ2-3	CASRDRTDTQYF	TGTGCCAGCAGGGACAGGACAGATACGCAGTATTTT
TRBV19	TRBD1	once	TRBJ1-4	CASRYRGANEKLFF	TGTGCCAGCAGATACAGGGGAGCTAATGAAAAACTGTTTTTT
TRBV5-1	NA	NA	TRBJ1-4	CASSLDARTLNEKLFF	TGCGCCAGCAGCTTGGACGCTAGGACACTTAATGAAAAACTGTTTTTT
TRBV28	NA	NA	TRBJ1-2	CASSPRGVGGYTF	TGTGCCAGCAGTCCTCGCGGGGTCGGGGGCTACACCTTC
TRBV7-2	TRBD2	NA	TRBJ2-1	CASSSGTSGYNEQFF	TGTGCCAGCAGTTCCGGGACTAGCGGTTACAATGAGCAGTTCTTC
TRBV4-3	TRBD2	NA	TRBJ2-2	CASSQEWAGGNTGELFF	TGCGCCAGCAGCCAAGAATGGGCGGGAGGAAACACCGGGGAGCTGTTTTTT
TRBV5-6	NA	hyperexpanded	TRBJ1-1	CASSFPGRETEAFF	TGTGCCAGCAGCTTTCCCGGGAGGGAGACTGAAGCTTTCTTT
TRBV19	NA	medium-sized	TRBJ1-5	CASSIGISNQPQHF	TGTGCCAGTAGTATTGGAATAAGCAATCAGCCCCAGCATTTT
TRBV27	TRBD2	NA	TRBJ2-3	CASSSSGMADTQYF	TGTGCCAGCAGTTCCAGCGGGATGGCAGATACGCAGTATTTT
TRBV7-2	NA	NA	TRBJ2-1	CASSLEFYNEQFF	TGTGCCAGCAGCTTAGAGTTCTACAATGAGCAGTTCTTC